This record concerns one T cell receptor (beta chain) sequence. Its target is unknown. This entry is derived from a study of shared clonotypes between healthy human individuals. For each subset, genomic DNA was distributed in equal portions over several immunoSEQ plates. Sequencing was performed with immunoSEQ multiplex PCR; in TCRdb, only in-frame clones are kept and a portion is missing. This table holds about 680,000 clones, roughly nine tenths found once. CDR1 is SGHAT and CDR2 is FQNNGV in the germline V gene. The CDR3 has 14 amino acids. Trimming at V came to 5 bases and at J to 0 bases, leaving 3 bases not matched to a gene. Findings and limits, study-wide: The study found lower generation probabilities in non-shared clonotypes than in those shared by all four donors.

Naive CD8 populations comprised CD45RO-negative cells positively selected for CCR7, excluding terminally differentiated effector memory CD45RA+ cells. Healthy and HIV-negative, the adult donors had no recent acute infections or vaccinations. This chain connects TRBV11-2 to TRBJ1-1, with 7 bases that match TRBD1. The receptor's source is a man aged 25 to 40 in good health. Sequenced input: naive CD8+ T cells sorted from blood. The CDR3 spells CASSNRGLNTEAFF. CDR3 DNA: TGTGCCAGCAGCAACAGGGGACTGAACACTGAAGCTTTCTTT.